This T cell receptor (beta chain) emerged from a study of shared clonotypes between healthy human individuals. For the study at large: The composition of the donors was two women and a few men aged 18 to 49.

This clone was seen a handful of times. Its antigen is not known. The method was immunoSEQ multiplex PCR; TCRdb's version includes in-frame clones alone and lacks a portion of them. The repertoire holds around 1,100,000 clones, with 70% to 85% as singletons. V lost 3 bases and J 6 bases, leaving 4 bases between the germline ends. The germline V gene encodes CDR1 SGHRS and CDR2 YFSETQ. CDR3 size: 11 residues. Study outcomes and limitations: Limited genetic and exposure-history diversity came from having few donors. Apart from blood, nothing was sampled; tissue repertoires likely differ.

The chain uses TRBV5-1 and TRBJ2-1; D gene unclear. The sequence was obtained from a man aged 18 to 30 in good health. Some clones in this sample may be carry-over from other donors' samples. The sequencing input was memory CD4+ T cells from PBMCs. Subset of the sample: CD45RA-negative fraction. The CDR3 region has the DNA TGCGCCAGCAGCTACCTCAATGAGCAGTTCTTC. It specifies CASSYLNEQFF.